This T cell receptor beta chain was sequenced in a study of cytomegalovirus exposure and HLA in healthy donors. Study results and caveats: Donor immune exposure was known only as CMV serostatus.

Regarding this clone: Its antigen is unidentified.

The PCR used 60 Vbeta and 13 Jbeta primers. Clones were sequenced by immunoSEQ multiplex PCR, and TCRdb holds only the in-frame ones, with some missing. The sample holds over 75,000 clones. Material: PBMCs. This receptor was taken from a man in his fifties or sixties in good health and CMV-seronegative.

The CDR3 DNA sequence: TGTGCCACCTACAGTGGCTTATCCTACAATGAGCAGTTCTTC. Residues: CATYSGLSYNEQFF. V and J are TRBV19 and TRBJ2-1; no definite D call. Per germline, CDR1 LNHDA and CDR2 SQIVND (reference sequence). Trimming cost V 10 bases and J 1 base, with 14 bases left between them. The CDR3 has 14 amino acids.